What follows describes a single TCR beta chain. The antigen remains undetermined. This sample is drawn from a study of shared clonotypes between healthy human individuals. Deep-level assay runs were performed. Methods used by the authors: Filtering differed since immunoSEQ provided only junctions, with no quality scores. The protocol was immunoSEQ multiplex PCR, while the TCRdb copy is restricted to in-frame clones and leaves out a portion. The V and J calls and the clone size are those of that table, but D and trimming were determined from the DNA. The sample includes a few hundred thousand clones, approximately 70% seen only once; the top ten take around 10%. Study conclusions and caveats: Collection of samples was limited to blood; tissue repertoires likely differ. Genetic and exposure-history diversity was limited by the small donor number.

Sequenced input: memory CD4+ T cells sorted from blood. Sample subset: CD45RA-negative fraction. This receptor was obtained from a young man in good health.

In DNA form, the CDR3 reads TGTGCCAGCAGCTTGCTAGCGGCCCCTACCGGGGAGCTGTTTTTT. Its protein product is CASSLLAAPTGELFF. The chain employs TRBV11-2 and TRBJ2-2; TRBD2 matches 7 bases. The CDR3 loop spans 15 amino acids. The ends lost 3 bases at V and 5 bases at J; junction bases unmatched: 6. From germline, CDR1 is SGHAT and CDR2 FQNNGV. The full variable domain, in which reference TRBV11-2 and TRBJ2-2 provide the parts outside the CDR3, is EAGVAQSPRYKIIEKRQSVAFWCNPISGHATLYWYQQILGQGPKLLIQFQNNGVVDDSQLPKDRFSAERLKGVDSTLKIQPAKLEDSAVYLCASSLLAAPTGELFFGEGSRLTVL.